This entry concerns a single T cell receptor beta chain. This sample is part of a study of OX40 agonist ivuxolimab in advanced cancers. Overall study context: Patients treated during dose escalation were battling hepatocellular carcinoma, melanoma, renal cell or head and neck cancer.

TCRdb's table, derived via immunoSEQ multiplex PCR, lists solely in-frame clones and lacks some. Here the sample spans 85,000 to 130,000 clones, about nine tenths being singletons. The sequence came from an adult with an advanced solid tumor such as melanoma, head and neck, liver or kidney cancer. Sequencing was performed on CD4+ or CD8+ T cells sorted from blood, taken in a trial of the OX40 agonist ivuxolimab.

The CDR3 reads CASSSARVTEQFF. For the CDR3, the DNA is TGTGCCAGCAGCTCCGCTAGGGTTACTGAGCAGTTCTTC. The V call is TRBV7-2, the J call TRBJ2-1; D gene unclear. The germline V and J ends were trimmed by 4 bases and 9 bases, with 13 bases remaining between them. The germline gives CDR1 SGHTA, CDR2 FQGNSA. This CDR3 is 13 amino acids long.